Each of the 9 T cell receptor beta chains below was sequenced from the same sample in a study of blood T cell repertoires in COVID-19. The protocol was immunoSEQ multiplex PCR, while the TCRdb copy is restricted to in-frame clones and leaves out a portion. The sample shows over 250,000 clones, over 80% of them seen only once. Sequenced sample: PBMCs or T cells enriched from blood (not recorded which). These receptors all come from a woman aged 18-35 years who had recovered from COVID-19.

The chain is built from TRBV19 and TRBJ2-5; TRBD1 might be the D (5 bases). Deletions cut 4 bases from V and 1 base from J, with 16 bases between. The CDR3 contains 16 residues. Per the germline V gene, CDR1 is LNHDA and CDR2 is SQIVND (reference sequence). The CDR3 protein is CASSNQGVDGQETQYF. In nucleotides, the CDR3 is TGTGCCAGTAGTAATCAAGGGGTGGACGGCCAAGAGACCCAGTACTTC.

The gene calls are TRBV5-1 and TRBJ2-7; 7 bases are a match to TRBD1. The CDR3 runs 14 residues. After removal of 0 bases from V and 2 bases from J, the junction contained 2 bases not matched to a gene. Germline CDR1 SGHRS, CDR2 YFSETQ. CDR3 sequence reads: CASSLVGTAYEQYF. In DNA, the CDR3 is TGCGCCAGCAGCTTGGTTGGGACAGCCTACGAGCAGTACTTC.

The rearrangement joins TRBV24-1 to TRBJ1-5; tentative D call: TRBD1 (5 bases). Germline V lookup: CDR1 KGHDR, CDR2 SFDVKD. Trimming took 2 bases from V and 1 from J, leaving 14 bases between them. The CDR3 consists of 17 residues. Written as DNA, the CDR3 is TGTGCCACCAGTGATTCGGGGGAGGGGCTAAGCAATCAGCCCCAGCATTTT. This sequence encodes CATSDSGEGLSNQPQHF.

CDR3 nucleotides: TGTGCCAGCAGCCTAGCGGGGGGGGAAGACACTGAAGCTTTCTTT. Translated, it gives CASSLAGGEDTEAFF. V usage is TRBV9 and J usage is TRBJ1-1; a possible D gene is TRBD1 (5 bases). The CDR3 runs to 15 residues. CDR1 SGDLS and CDR2 YYNGEE come from the germline V gene. Trimming pared 4 bases from V and 3 bases from J, leaving 16 bases between. Supplemented by reference TRBV9 and TRBJ1-1, the full variable domain reads DSGVTQTPKHLITATGQRVTLRCSPRSGDLSVYWYQQSLDQGLQFLIQYYNGEERAKGNILERFSAQQFPDLHSELNLSSLELGDSALYFCASSLAGGEDTEAFFGQGTRLTVV.

This clone was observed a few times. The chain recombines TRBV4-1 with TRBJ2-1; TRBD2 matches at 8 bases. Germline assignment: CDR1 MGHRA and CDR2 YSYEKL. V dropped 4 bases and J dropped 5; count of bases not matched to a gene: 13. This CDR3 comprises 17 residues. The CDR3 sequence: CASSPGGAGAFNNEQFF. CDR3 nucleotides: TGCGCCAGCAGCCCCGGAGGAGCGGGGGCCTTTAACAATGAGCAGTTCTTC.

This clone appeared a few times. This chain connects TRBV18 to TRBJ2-1, with 13 bases lining up with TRBD2. J was trimmed by 7 bases and V by 1 base; bases with no gene match: 4. The CDR3 has 16 amino acids. Germline CDR1 reads KGHSH; CDR2 reads LQKENI. The CDR3 DNA reads as TGTGCCAGCTCACCACTCCGGACTAGCGGGAGAAATGAGCAGTTCTTC. Translation gives CASSPLRTSGRNEQFF.

The CDR3 bases are TGTGCCAGCAGCGGGGAGGACGGAAGAAAGACCTACGAGCAGTACTTC. This gives the protein CASSGEDGRKTYEQYF. The chain links TRBV5-5 to TRBJ2-7; tentatively, D is TRBD2 (6 bases). Germline V gives CDR1 SGHKS, CDR2 YYEKEE (reference sequence). The CDR3 is 16 amino acids. V was cut by 4 bases and J by 2 bases, with 19 bases left in between.

The chain employs TRBV28 and TRBJ2-5, with no clear D. The V end was cut by 4 bases, the J end by 4 bases, with 16 bases between. The CDR3 loop spans 15 amino acids. Germline-derived CDR1 and CDR2 are MDHEN and SYDVKM. The CDR3 sequence is CASSSAPLTGETQYF. The CDR3, as DNA: TGTGCCAGCAGTTCCGCCCCATTGACTGGAGAGACCCAGTACTTC.

V is TRBV6-5 and J is TRBJ1-4; D unresolved. V shed 2 bases and J shed 7 bases, with 17 bases lying between them. The CDR3 length is 16 residues. In germline, CDR1 is MNHEY, CDR2 SVGAGI. The CDR3 sequence is CASSYPSDRRGEKLFF. Here the CDR3 DNA reads TGTGCCAGCAGTTACCCCTCGGACCGGCGGGGTGAAAAACTGTTTTTT.